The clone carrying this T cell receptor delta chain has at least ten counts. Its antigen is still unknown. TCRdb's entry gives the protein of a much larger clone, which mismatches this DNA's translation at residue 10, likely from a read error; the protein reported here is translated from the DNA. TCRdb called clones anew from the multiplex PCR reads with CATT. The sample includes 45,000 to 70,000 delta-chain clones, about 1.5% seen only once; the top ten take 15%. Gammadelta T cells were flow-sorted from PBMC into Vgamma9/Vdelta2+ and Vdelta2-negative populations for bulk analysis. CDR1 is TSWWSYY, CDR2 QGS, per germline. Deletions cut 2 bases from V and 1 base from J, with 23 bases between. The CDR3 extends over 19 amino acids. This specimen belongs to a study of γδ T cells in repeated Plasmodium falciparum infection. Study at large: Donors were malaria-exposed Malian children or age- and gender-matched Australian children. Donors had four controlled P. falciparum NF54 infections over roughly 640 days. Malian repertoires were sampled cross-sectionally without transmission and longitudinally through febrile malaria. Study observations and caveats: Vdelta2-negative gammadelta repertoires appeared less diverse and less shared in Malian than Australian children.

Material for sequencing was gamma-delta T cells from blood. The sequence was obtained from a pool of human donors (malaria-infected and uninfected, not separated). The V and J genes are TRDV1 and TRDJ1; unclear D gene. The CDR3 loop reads CALGEKIIGVLTFTDKLIF. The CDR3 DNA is TGTGCTCTTGGGGAAAAAATTATCGGGGTACTAACTTTCACCGATAAACTCATCTTT.